This T cell receptor (beta chain) was sequenced in a study of T-cell memory formation after mild COVID-19. TCRdb ran MiXCR on the 5' RACE reads and lists one entry per CDR3 protein. The sample lists about 190,000 distinct CDR3 sequences, roughly 23% seen once, with more than 20% in the top ten. This clonotype was found a few times. There are 13 residues in the CDR3. Germline V lookup: CDR1 SQVTM, CDR2 ANQGSEA. J lost 3 bases, V lost 3 bases, and 5 bases had no gene match. Sequences were obtained from PBMCs or a T cell subset sorted from them (not recorded which). The receptor was derived from an adult woman who had mild COVID-19 (a few samples of this study predate the infection). Cell type and time point are not known. The rearrangement uses TRBV29-1 and TRBJ2-7, with TRBD1 matching 7 bases. In DNA form, the CDR3 reads TGCAGCGTTGAGATATCAGGGGGCTACGAGCAGTACTTC. This encodes CSVEISGGYEQYF.